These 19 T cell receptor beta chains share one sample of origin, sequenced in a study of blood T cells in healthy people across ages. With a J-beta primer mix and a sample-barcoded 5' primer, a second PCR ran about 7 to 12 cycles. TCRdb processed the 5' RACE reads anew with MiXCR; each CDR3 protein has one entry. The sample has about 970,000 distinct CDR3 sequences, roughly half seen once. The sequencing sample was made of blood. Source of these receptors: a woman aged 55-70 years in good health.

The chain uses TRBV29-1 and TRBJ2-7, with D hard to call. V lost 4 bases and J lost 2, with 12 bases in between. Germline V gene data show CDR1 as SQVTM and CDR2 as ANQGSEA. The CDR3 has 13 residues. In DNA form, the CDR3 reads TGCAGCGTTGGCCTGGACGGACCCTACGAGCAGTACTTC. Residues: CSVGLDGPYEQYF.

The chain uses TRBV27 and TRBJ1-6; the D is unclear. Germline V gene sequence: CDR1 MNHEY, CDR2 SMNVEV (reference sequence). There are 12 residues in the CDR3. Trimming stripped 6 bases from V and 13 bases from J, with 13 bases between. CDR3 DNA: TGTGCCAGCAGGAGTGTCGTGGGCCCCCTCCACTTT. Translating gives CASRSVVGPLHF.

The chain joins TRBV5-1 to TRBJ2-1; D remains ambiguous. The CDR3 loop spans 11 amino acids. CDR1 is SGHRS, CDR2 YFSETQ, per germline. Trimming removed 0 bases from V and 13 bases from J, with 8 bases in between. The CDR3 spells CASSLGPIQFF. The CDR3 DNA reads TGCGCCAGCAGCTTGGGACCAATACAGTTCTTC.

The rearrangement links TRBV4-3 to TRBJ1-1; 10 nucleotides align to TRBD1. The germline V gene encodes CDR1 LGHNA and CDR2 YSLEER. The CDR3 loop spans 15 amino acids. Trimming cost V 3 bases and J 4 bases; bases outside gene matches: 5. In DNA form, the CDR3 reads TGCGCCAGCAGCCAGGGGACAGGGGAGGTCACTGAAGCTTTCTTT. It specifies CASSQGTGEVTEAFF.

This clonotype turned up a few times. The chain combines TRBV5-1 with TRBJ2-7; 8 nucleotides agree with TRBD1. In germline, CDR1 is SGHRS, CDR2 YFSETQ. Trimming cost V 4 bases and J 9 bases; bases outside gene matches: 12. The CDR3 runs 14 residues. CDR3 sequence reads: CASSVTDRVDGQYF. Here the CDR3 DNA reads TGCGCCAGCAGCGTCACGGACAGGGTAGACGGGCAGTACTTC.

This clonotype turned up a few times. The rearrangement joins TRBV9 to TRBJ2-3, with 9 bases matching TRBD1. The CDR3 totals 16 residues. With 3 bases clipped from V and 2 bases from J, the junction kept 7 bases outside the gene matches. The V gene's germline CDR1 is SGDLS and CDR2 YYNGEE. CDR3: CASSAGTGSPTDTQYF. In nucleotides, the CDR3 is TGTGCCAGCAGCGCCGGGACAGGGTCCCCCACAGATACGCAGTATTTT.

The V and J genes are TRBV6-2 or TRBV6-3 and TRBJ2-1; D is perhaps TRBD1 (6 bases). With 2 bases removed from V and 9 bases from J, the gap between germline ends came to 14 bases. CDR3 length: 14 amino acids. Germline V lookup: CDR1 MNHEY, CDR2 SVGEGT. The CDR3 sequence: CASSYQGRGFEQFF. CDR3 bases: TGTGCCAGCAGTTACCAGGGCAGGGGTTTTGAGCAGTTCTTC.

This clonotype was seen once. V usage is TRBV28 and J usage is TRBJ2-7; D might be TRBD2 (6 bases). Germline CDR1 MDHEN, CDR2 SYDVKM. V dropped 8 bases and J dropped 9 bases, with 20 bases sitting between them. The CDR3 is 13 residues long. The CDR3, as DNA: TGTGCCAGCGGTGGGCGGGGAGGCCCTGGGCAGTACTTC. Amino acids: CASGGRGGPGQYF. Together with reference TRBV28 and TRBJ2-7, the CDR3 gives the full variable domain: DVKVTQSSRYLVKRTGEKVFLECVQDMDHENMFWYRQDPGLGLRLIYFSYDVKMKEKGDIPEGYSVSREKKERFSLILESASTNQTSMYLCASGGRGGPGQYFGPGTRLTVT.

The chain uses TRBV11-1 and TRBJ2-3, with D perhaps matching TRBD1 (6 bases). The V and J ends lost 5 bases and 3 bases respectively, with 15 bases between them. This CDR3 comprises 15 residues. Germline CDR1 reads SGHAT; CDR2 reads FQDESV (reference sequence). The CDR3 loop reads CASSPGAITTDTQYF. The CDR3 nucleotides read TGTGCCAGCAGCCCAGGGGCCATAACTACAGATACGCAGTATTTT.

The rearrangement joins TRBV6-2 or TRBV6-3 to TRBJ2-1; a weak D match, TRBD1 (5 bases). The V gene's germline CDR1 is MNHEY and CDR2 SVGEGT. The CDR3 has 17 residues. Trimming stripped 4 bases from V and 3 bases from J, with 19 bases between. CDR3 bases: TGTGCCAGCAGTTCCCGAACCTCAGGGAATAACTACAATGAGCAGTTCTTC. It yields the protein CASSSRTSGNNYNEQFF.

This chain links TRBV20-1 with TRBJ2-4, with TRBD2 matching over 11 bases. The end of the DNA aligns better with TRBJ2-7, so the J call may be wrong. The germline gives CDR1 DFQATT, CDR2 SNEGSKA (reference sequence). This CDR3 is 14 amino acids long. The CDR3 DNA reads TGCAGTGCTACTAGCGGGAGGTTGTCCTACGAGCAGTACTTC. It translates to CSATSGRLSYEQYF.

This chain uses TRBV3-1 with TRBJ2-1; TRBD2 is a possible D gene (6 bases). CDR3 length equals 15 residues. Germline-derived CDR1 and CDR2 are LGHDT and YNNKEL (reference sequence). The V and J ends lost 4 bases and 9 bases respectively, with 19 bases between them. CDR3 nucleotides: TGTGCCAGCAGCCCGGCGTTAGCGGCCACCCGTGAGCAGTTCTTC. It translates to CASSPALAATREQFF.

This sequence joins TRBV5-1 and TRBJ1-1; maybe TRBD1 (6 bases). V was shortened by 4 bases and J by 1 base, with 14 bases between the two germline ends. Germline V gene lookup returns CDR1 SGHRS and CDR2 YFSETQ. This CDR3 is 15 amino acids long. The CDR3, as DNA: TGCGCCAGCAGCGGGACAAGGGGCACGAACACTGAAGCTTTCTTT. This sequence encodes CASSGTRGTNTEAFF.

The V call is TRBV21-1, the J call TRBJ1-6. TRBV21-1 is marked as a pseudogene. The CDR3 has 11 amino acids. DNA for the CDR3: TGTGCCAGCAGCAAAGAGTCACCCCTCCACTTT. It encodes CASSKESPLHF.

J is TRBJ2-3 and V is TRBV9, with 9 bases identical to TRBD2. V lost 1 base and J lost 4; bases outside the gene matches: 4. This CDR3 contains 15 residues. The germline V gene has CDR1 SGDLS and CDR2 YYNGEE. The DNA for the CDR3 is TGTGCCAGCAGCGTAATAGCGGGAGTTTCAGATACGCAGTATTTT. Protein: CASSVIAGVSDTQYF.

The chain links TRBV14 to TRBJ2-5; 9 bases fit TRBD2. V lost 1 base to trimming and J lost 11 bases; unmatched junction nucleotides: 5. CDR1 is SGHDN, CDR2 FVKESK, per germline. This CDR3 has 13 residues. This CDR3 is CASSQGLAERQYF. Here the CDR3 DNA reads TGTGCCAGCAGCCAAGGACTAGCGGAGAGGCAGTACTTC.

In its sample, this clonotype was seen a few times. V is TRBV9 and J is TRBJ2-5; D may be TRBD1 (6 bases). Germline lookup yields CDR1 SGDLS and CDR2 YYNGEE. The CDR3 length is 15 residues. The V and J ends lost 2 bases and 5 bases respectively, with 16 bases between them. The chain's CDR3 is CASSVGASNEETQYF. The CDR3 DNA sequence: TGTGCCAGCAGCGTGGGGGCTTCAAACGAGGAGACCCAGTACTTC. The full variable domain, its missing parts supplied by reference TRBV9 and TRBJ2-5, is DSGVTQTPKHLITATGQRVTLRCSPRSGDLSVYWYQQSLDQGLQFLIQYYNGEERAKGNILERFSAQQFPDLHSELNLSSLELGDSALYFCASSVGASNEETQYFGPGTRLLVL.

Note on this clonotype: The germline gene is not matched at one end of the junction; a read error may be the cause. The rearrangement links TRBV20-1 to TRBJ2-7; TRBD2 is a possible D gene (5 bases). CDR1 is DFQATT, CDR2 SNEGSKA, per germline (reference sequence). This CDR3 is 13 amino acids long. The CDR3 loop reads CSTSSGISYEQYF. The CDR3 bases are TGCAGTACTAGTTCTGGGATCTCCTACGAGCAGTACTTC.

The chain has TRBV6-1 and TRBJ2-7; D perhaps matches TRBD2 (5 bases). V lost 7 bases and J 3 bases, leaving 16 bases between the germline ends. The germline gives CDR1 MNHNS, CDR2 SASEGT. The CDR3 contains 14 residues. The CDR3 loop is CASNSPGFYYEQYF. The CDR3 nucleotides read TGTGCCAGCAACTCCCCGGGGTTTTACTACGAGCAGTACTTC.